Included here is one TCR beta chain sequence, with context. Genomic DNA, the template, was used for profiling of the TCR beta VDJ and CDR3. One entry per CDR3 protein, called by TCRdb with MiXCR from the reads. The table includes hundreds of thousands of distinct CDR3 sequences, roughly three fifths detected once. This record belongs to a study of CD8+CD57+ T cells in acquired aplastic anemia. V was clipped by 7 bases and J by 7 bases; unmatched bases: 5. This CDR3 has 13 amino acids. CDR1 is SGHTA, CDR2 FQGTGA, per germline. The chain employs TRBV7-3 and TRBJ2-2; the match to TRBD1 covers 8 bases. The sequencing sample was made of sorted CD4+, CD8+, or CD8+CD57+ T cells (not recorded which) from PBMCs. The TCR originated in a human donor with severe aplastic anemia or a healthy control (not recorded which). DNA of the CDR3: TGTGCCAGCACCCTCGGACAGGGCGGGGAGCTGTTTTTT. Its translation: CASTLGQGGELFF.